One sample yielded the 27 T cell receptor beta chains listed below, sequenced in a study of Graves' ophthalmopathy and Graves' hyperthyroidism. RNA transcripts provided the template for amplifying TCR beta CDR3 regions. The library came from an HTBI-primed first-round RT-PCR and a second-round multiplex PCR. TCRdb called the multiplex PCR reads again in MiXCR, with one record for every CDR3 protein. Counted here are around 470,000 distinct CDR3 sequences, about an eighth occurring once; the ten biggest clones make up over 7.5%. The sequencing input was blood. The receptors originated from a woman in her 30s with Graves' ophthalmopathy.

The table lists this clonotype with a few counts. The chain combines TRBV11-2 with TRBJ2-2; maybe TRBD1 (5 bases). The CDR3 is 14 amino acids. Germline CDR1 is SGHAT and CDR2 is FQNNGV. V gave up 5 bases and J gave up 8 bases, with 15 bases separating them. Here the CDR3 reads CASSQGDAFGELFF. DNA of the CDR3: TGTGCCAGCAGCCAAGGGGATGCTTTTGGGGAGCTGTTTTTT.

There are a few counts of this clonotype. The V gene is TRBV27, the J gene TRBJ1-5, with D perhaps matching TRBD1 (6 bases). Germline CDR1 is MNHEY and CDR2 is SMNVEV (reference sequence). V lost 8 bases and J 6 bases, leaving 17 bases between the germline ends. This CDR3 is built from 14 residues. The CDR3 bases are TGTGCCAGCTCCATATCAGGGGTCGGTCAGCCCCAGCATTTT. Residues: CASSISGVGQPQHF.

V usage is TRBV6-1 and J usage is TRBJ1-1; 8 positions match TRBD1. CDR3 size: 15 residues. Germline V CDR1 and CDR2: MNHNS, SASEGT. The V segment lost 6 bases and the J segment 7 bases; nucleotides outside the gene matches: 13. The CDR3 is CASRTGGLPRHEAFF. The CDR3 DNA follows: TGTGCCAGCAGAACAGGGGGTCTACCTCGACATGAAGCTTTCTTT.

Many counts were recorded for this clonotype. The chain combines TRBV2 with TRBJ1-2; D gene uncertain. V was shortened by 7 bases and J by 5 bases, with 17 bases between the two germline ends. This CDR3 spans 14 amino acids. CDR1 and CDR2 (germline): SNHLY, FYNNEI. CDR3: CASKETYLDYGYTF. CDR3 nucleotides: TGTGCCAGCAAGGAGACCTATTTAGATTATGGCTACACCTTC.

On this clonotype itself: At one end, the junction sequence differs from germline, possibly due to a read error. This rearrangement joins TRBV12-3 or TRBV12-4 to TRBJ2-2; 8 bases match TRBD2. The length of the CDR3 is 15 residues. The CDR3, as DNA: TGTGCCAGCAGCCCCCGGCGGGGGGACACCGGGGAGCTGTGTTTT. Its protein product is CASSPRRGDTGELCF.

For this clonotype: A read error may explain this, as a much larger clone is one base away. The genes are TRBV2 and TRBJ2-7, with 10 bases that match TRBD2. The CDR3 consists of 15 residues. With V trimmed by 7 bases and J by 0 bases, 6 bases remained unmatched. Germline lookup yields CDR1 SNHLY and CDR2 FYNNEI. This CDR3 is CASISSGRPSYEQYF. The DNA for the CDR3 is TGTGCCAGCATTAGTAGCGGGAGGCCCTCCTACGAGCAGTACTTC. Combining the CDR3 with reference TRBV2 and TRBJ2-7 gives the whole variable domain EPEVTQTPSHQVTQMGQEVILRCVPISNHLYFYWYRQILGQKVEFLVSFYNNEISEKSEIFDDQFSVERPDGSNFTLKIRSTKLEDSAMYFCASISSGRPSYEQYFGPGTRLTVT.

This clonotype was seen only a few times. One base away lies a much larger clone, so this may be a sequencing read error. The CDR3 is CASSIWGDTEAFF. The CDR3, as DNA: TGTGCCAGCAGTATATGGGGGGACACTGAAGCTTTCTTT. The chain is built from TRBV12-3 or TRBV12-4 and TRBJ1-1, with D tentatively TRBD1 (5 bases). The CDR3 covers 13 residues. Trimming pared 5 bases from V and 3 bases from J, leaving 10 bases between.

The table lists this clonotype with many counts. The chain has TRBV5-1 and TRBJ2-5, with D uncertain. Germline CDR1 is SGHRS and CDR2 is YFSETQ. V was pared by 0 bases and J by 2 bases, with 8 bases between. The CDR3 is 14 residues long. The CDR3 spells CASSLARRQETQYF. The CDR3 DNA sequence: TGCGCCAGCAGCTTGGCTCGGAGACAAGAGACCCAGTACTTC.

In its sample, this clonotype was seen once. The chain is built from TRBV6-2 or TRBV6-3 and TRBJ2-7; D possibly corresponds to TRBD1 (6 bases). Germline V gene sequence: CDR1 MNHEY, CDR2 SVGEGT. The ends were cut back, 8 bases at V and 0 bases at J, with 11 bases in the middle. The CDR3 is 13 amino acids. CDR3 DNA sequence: TGTGCCAGCCGGGACAACCTCTCCTACGAGCAGTACTTC. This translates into CASRDNLSYEQYF.

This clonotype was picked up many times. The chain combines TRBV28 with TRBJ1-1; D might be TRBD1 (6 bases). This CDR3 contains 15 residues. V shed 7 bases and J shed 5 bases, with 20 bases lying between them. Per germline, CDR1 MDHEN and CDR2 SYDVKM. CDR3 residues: CASTPWGGERTEAFF. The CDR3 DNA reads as TGTGCCAGCACCCCCTGGGGGGGCGAGAGGACTGAAGCTTTCTTT.

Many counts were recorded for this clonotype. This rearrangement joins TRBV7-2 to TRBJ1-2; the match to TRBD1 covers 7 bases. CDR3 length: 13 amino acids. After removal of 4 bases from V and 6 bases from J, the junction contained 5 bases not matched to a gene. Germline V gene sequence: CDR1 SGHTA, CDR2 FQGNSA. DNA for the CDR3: TGTGCCAGCAGCTGGAAGACAGGGCATGGCTACACCTTC. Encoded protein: CASSWKTGHGYTF.

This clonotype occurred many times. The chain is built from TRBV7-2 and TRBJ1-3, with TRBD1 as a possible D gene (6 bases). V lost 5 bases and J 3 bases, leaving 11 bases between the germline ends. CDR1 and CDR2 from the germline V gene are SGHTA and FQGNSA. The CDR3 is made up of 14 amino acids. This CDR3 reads CASSPGQLGNTIYF. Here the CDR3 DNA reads TGTGCCAGCAGCCCTGGACAGCTTGGAAACACCATATATTTT.

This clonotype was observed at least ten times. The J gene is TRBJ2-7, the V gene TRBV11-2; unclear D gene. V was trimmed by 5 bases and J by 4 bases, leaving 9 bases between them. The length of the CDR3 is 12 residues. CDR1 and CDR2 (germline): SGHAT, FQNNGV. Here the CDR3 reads CASSPFPYEQYF. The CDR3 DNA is TGTGCCAGCAGCCCATTCCCTTACGAGCAGTACTTC.

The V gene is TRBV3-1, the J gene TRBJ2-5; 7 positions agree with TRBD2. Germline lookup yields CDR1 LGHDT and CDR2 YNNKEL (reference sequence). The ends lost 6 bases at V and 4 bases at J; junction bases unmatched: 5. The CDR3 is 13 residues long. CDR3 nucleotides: TGTGCCAGCAGTCCACGGGAGGCAGAGACCCAGTACTTC. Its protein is CASSPREAETQYF.

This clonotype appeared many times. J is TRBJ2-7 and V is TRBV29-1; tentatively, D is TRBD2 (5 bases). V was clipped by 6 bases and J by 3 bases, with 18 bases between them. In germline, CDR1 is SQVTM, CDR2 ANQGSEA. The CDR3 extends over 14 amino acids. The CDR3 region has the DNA TGCAGCGTCCAAGGGCGACTGGAGGACTACGAGCAGTACTTC. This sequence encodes CSVQGRLEDYEQYF.

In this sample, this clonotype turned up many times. The CDR3 is CASSRAPGELFF. Written as DNA, the CDR3 is TGTGCCAGCAGTCGAGCACCCGGGGAGCTGTTTTTT. The chain uses TRBV28 and TRBJ2-2; no reliable D call. From germline, CDR1 is MDHEN and CDR2 SYDVKM. Trimming pared 5 bases from V and 6 bases from J, leaving 7 bases between. The length of the CDR3 is 12 residues.

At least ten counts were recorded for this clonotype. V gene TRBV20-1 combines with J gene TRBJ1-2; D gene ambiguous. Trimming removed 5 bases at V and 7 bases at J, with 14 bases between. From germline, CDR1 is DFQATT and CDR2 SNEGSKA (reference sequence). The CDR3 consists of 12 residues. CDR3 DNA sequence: TGCAGTGCTTCTTCCCGGATAACTGGCTACACCTTC. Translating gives CSASSRITGYTF.

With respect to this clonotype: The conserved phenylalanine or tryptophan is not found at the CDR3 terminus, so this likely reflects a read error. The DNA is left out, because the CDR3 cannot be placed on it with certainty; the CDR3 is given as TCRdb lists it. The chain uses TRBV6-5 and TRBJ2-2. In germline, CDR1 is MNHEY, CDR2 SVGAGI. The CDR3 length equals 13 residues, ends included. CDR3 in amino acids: CASSYRTAGELWL.

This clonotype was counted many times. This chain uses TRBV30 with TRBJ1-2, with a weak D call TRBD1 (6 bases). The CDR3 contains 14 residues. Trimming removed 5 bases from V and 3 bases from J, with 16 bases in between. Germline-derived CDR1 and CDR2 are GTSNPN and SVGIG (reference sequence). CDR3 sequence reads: CAWSPGHGDYGYTF. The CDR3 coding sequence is TGTGCCTGGTCTCCGGGACACGGAGACTATGGCTACACCTTC.

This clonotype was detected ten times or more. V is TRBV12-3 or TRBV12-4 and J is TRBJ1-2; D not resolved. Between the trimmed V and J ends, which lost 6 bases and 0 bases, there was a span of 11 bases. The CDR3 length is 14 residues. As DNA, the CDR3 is TGTGCCAGCAGCACCCACGGGGCTAACTATGGCTACACCTTC. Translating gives CASSTHGANYGYTF.

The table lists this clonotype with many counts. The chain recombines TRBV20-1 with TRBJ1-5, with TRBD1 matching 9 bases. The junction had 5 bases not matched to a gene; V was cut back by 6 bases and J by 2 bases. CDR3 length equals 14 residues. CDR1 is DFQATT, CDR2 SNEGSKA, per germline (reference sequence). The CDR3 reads CSATWTGGNQPQHF. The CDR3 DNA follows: TGCAGTGCAACGTGGACAGGGGGCAATCAGCCCCAGCATTTT.

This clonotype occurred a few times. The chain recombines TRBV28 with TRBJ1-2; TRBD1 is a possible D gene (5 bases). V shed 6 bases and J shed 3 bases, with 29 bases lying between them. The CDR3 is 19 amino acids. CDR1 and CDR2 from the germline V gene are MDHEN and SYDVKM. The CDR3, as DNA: TGTGCCAGCAGCCCTTACCTACGGGACGGTGATCTTGCTGACTATGGCTACACCTTC. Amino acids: CASSPYLRDGDLADYGYTF.

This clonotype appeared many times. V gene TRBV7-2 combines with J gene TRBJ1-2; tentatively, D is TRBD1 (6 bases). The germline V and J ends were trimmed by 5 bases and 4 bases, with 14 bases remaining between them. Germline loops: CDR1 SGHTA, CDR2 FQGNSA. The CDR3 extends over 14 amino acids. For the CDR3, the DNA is TGTGCCAGCAGCCGTCAGGGGTCAGGCTATGGCTACACCTTC. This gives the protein CASSRQGSGYGYTF.

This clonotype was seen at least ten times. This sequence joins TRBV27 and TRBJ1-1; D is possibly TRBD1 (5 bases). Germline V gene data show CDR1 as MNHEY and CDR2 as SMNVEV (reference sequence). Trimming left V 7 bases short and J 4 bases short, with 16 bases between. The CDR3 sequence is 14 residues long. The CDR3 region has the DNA TGTGCCAGCAAACCAACGGGGGGACGCACTGAAGCTTTCTTT. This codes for CASKPTGGRTEAFF.

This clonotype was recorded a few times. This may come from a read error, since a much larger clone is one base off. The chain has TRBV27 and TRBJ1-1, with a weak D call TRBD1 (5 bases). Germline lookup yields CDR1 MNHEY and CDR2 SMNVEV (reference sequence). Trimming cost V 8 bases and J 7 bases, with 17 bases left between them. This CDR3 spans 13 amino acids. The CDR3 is CASGMGPVVEAFF. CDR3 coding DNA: TGTGCCAGCGGGATGGGACCTGTGGTTGAAGCTTTCTTT.

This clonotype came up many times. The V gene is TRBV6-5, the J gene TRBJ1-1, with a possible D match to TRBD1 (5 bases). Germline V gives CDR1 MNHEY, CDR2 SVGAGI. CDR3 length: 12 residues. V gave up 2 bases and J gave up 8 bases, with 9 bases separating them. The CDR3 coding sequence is TGTGCCAGCAGTTACCAGGGAGGAGAAGCTTTCTTT. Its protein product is CASSYQGGEAFF.

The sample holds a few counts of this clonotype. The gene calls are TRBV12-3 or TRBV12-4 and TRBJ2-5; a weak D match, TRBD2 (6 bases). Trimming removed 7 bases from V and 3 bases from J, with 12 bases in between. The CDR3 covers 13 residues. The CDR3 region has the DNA TGTGCCAGCAAGAAAGCGGGCGAAGAGACCCAGTACTTC. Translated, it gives CASKKAGEETQYF.